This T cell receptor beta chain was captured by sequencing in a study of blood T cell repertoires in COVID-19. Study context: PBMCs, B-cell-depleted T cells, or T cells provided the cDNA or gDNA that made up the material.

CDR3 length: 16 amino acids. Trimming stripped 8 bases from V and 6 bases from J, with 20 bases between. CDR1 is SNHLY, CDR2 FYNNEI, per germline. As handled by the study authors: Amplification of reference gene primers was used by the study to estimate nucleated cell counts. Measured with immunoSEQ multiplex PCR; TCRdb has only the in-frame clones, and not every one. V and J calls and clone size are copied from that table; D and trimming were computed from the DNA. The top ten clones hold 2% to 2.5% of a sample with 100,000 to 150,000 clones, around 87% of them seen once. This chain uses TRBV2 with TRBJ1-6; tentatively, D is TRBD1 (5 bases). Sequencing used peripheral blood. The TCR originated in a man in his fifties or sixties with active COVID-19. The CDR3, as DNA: TGTGCCAGCGTCTCGGGCCTGTCCGGGGGTAATTCACCCCTCCACTTT. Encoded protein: CASVSGLSGGNSPLHF.